A selection of T cell receptor beta chains follows, all from one sample in a study of blood T cell repertoires in COVID-19. Profiled with immunoSEQ multiplex PCR; TCRdb holds only in-frame clones, not every one. The sample consists of around 100,000 clones, about 83% of them appearing once. The material sequenced was peripheral blood. The receptors derive from a human donor in a cohort sampled during active COVID-19. CDR3s include the opening cysteine and the closing phenylalanine or tryptophan. The D gene is left open where the match is weak. Size is stated for part of the rows, as once, few or many counts, or as a class when the clone is expanded.

>.|TRBV5-6|few|TRBJ1-5
TGTGCCAGCAGCTCTGGGGGGGGGCGTCAGCCCCAGCATTTT
CASSSGGGRQPQHF
>TRBD2|TRBV5-5|.|TRBJ2-1
TGTGCCAGCAGCTTGGCGGTGTCTAGCGGGGTGAGCATCTCTCGTAATGAGCAGTTCTTC
CASSLAVSSGVSISRNEQFF
>TRBD2|TRBV11-2|.|TRBJ2-3
TGTGCCAGCAGCGGACTAGGGGTTGGATCGCAGTATTTT
CASSGLGVGSQYF
>.|TRBV7-2|.|TRBJ2-2
TGTGCCAGCAGCTTAACAGGAGATACCGGGGAGCTGTTTTTT
CASSLTGDTGELFF
>.|TRBV2|.|TRBJ2-1
TGTGCCACCCAGAACACGGTCGGTGTAGCGCATGAGCAGTTCTTC
CATQNTVGVAHEQFF
>.|TRBV9|.|TRBJ1-1
TGTGCCAGCAGCCCAACAGGGATGAACACTGAAGCTTTCTTT
CASSPTGMNTEAFF
>.|TRBV7-2|.|TRBJ2-1
TGTGCCAGCAGCTTGGGTCCTGCGGGTACGGCCAATGAGCAGTTCTTC
CASSLGPAGTANEQFF
>.|TRBV7-2|.|TRBJ2-1
TGTGCCAGCAGCTTAGGTGGAGCCAACAATGAGCAGTTCTTC
CASSLGGANNEQFF
>.|TRBV6-2/TRBV6-3|.|TRBJ2-4
TGTGCCAGCAGTTACGCTGACTTAGCCAAAAACATTCAGTACTTC
CASSYADLAKNIQYF
>TRBD2|TRBV25-1|.|TRBJ2-1
TGTGCCAGCACCAACGGCGGGGGGTCCTACAATGAGCAGTTCTTC
CASTNGGGSYNEQFF
>TRBD1|TRBV2|.|TRBJ2-3
TGTGCCAGCAGTGCGGACAGGGGGAGCACAGATACGCAGTATTTT
CASSADRGSTDTQYF
>.|TRBV6-2/TRBV6-3|.|TRBJ2-7
TGTGCCAGCAGCCCCTCCTCCTACGAGCAGTACTTC
CASSPSSYEQYF
>.|TRBV5-1|.|TRBJ2-5
TGCGCCAGCAGCTTGGCCCCGGAGGCAGAGACCCAGTACTTC
CASSLAPEAETQYF
>.|TRBV6-2/TRBV6-3|.|TRBJ1-1
TGTGCCAGCAGTTTCGGGACAATGAACACTGAAGCTTTCTTT
CASSFGTMNTEAFF
>.|TRBV6-2/TRBV6-3|once|TRBJ2-1
TGTGCCAGCAGTTTCCAGGGTGTAGGATACAATGAGCAGTTCTTC
CASSFQGVGYNEQFF
>.|TRBV6-1|.|TRBJ1-2
TGTGCCAGCAGTGAAGCAGGCGGGGCGCGGGGCTACACCTTC
CASSEAGGARGYTF
>TRBD1|TRBV6-5|.|TRBJ2-7
TGTGCCAGCACCAGAACAGGGGCGGCCTCCTACGAGCAGTACTTC
CASTRTGAASYEQYF
>TRBD1|TRBV9|few|TRBJ1-5
TGTGCCAGCAGCGTGGGACAGGATGCGCAGCCCCAGCATTTT
CASSVGQDAQPQHF
>.|TRBV14|.|TRBJ1-2
TGTGCCAGCAGCAGGGGCCAAAAATATGGCTACACCTTC
CASSRGQKYGYTF
>TRBD1|TRBV30|.|TRBJ1-6
TGTGCCTGGAGTCCGGACAGGGGAAGTTCACCCCTCCACTTT
CAWSPDRGSSPLHF
>.|TRBV4-1|.|TRBJ2-7
TGCGCCAGCAGCCAAGGGCCAGAGCAGTACTTC
CASSQGPEQYF
>TRBD1|TRBV7-6|once|TRBJ2-2
TGTGCCAGCAGCTTAAGGGACAGGGGCCGGGGCACCGGGGAGCTGTTTTTT
CASSLRDRGRGTGELFF
>.|TRBV7-2|.|TRBJ2-7
TGTGCCAGCAGCTTAAGAGCGGAGCAAGCCGAGCAGTACTTC
CASSLRAEQAEQYF
>TRBD2|TRBV6-6|.|TRBJ2-1
TGTGCCAGCAGCCCGGGGGGGTCCCTGAACAATGAGCAGTTCTTC
CASSPGGSLNNEQFF